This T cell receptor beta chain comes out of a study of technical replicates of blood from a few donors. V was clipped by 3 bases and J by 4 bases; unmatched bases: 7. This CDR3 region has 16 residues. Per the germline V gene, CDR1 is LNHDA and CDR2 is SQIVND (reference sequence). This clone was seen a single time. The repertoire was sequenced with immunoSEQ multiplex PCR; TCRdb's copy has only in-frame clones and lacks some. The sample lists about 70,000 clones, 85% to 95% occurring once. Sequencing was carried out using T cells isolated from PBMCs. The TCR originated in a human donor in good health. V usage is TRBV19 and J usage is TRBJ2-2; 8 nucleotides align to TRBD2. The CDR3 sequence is CASSMVPSGSTGELFF. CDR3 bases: TGTGCCAGTAGTATGGTGCCGAGCGGGAGCACCGGGGAGCTGTTTTTT.